A selection of T cell receptor beta chains follows, all from one sample in a study of blood T cell repertoires in COVID-19. The protocol was immunoSEQ multiplex PCR, while the TCRdb copy is restricted to in-frame clones and leaves out a portion. The table lists about 53,000 clones, approximately 82% of them singletons. The material sequenced was peripheral blood. All receptors derive from a human donor in a cohort sampled during active COVID-19. CDR3s include the opening cysteine and the closing phenylalanine or tryptophan. Each record gives: clone size, J gene, D gene, CDR3 length, V gene, CDR3 protein, CDR3 DNA. D genes are given only for firm matches. Not every row has a clone size; where given, it reads once, few, many or a size class.

clone_size: once
j_call: TRBJ1-3
d_call: -
cdr3_length: 13
v_call: TRBV30
cdr3_aa: CAWSEQSGNTIYF
cdr3_nt: TGTGCCTGGAGTGAACAGTCTGGAAACACCATATATTTT

clone_size: -
j_call: TRBJ1-5
d_call: -
cdr3_length: 11
v_call: TRBV20-1
cdr3_aa: CSAGGGQPQHF
cdr3_nt: TGCAGTGCTGGGGGCGGTCAGCCCCAGCATTTT

clone_size: -
j_call: TRBJ2-5
d_call: TRBD1
cdr3_length: 14
v_call: TRBV5-4
cdr3_aa: CASSLVLGQGAQYF
cdr3_nt: TGTGCCAGCAGCTTGGTGTTGGGACAGGGGGCCCAGTACTTC

clone_size: few
j_call: TRBJ2-3
d_call: -
cdr3_length: 16
v_call: TRBV3-1/TRBV3-2
cdr3_aa: CASSQRRQGGSDTQYF
cdr3_nt: TGTGCCAGCAGCCAAAGGAGGCAGGGAGGCTCAGATACGCAGTATTTT

clone_size: few
j_call: TRBJ2-7
d_call: -
cdr3_length: 13
v_call: TRBV2
cdr3_aa: CASSEVRGGEQYF
cdr3_nt: TGTGCCAGCAGTGAAGTACGAGGGGGCGAGCAGTACTTC

clone_size: -
j_call: TRBJ2-5
d_call: TRBD2
cdr3_length: 16
v_call: TRBV28
cdr3_aa: CASSQREGGYQETQYF
cdr3_nt: TGTGCCAGCAGCCAGCGGGAGGGAGGGTACCAAGAGACCCAGTACTTC

clone_size: -
j_call: TRBJ2-7
d_call: -
cdr3_length: 15
v_call: TRBV19
cdr3_aa: CASSTSRTARYEQYF
cdr3_nt: TGTGCCAGTAGTACTTCTCGGACAGCCAGGTACGAGCAGTACTTC

clone_size: few
j_call: TRBJ2-2
d_call: -
cdr3_length: 16
v_call: TRBV5-6
cdr3_aa: CASSRAKGLQSGELFF
cdr3_nt: TGTGCCAGCAGCAGGGCTAAGGGGTTGCAGTCCGGGGAGCTGTTTTTT

clone_size: few
j_call: TRBJ1-1
d_call: -
cdr3_length: 14
v_call: TRBV7-9
cdr3_aa: CASSLVVGAVEAFF
cdr3_nt: TGTGCCAGCAGCTTAGTTGTTGGGGCGGTTGAAGCTTTCTTT

clone_size: -
j_call: TRBJ2-3
d_call: -
cdr3_length: 14
v_call: TRBV7-6
cdr3_aa: CASSLGAGTDTQYF
cdr3_nt: TGTGCCAGCAGCTTAGGGGCAGGCACAGATACGCAGTATTTT

clone_size: -
j_call: TRBJ1-3
d_call: -
cdr3_length: 13
v_call: TRBV25-1
cdr3_aa: CASSLSSGNTIYF
cdr3_nt: TGTGCCAGCAGTCTCAGCTCTGGAAACACCATATATTTT

clone_size: -
j_call: TRBJ1-3
d_call: -
cdr3_length: 15
v_call: TRBV21-1
cdr3_aa: CASSKGQGAGDTIYF
cdr3_nt: TGTGCCAGCAGCAAAGGACAGGGGGCGGGAGACACCATATATTTT

clone_size: -
j_call: TRBJ2-7
d_call: -
cdr3_length: 12
v_call: TRBV12-3/TRBV12-4
cdr3_aa: CASSLSFYEQYF
cdr3_nt: TGTGCCAGCAGTTTATCTTTCTACGAGCAGTACTTC

clone_size: -
j_call: TRBJ2-3
d_call: TRBD1
cdr3_length: 16
v_call: TRBV6-5
cdr3_aa: CASSYLRGTGRDTQYF
cdr3_nt: TGTGCCAGCAGTTACTTAAGAGGGACAGGGAGAGATACGCAGTATTTT

clone_size: -
j_call: TRBJ2-6
d_call: -
cdr3_length: 13
v_call: TRBV25-1
cdr3_aa: CASSAGWANVLTF
cdr3_nt: TGTGCCAGCAGTGCCGGGTGGGCCAACGTCCTGACTTTC

clone_size: -
j_call: TRBJ2-5
d_call: -
cdr3_length: 14
v_call: TRBV11-2
cdr3_aa: CASSLMQGKETQYF
cdr3_nt: TGTGCCAGCAGCTTAATGCAGGGGAAGGAGACCCAGTACTTC

clone_size: -
j_call: TRBJ1-5
d_call: -
cdr3_length: 15
v_call: TRBV11-3
cdr3_aa: CASSFREEENQPQHF
cdr3_nt: TGTGCCAGCAGCTTTCGCGAGGAGGAAAATCAGCCCCAGCATTTT

clone_size: -
j_call: TRBJ2-3
d_call: TRBD2
cdr3_length: 15
v_call: TRBV7-2
cdr3_aa: CASSLAPLAGDTQYF
cdr3_nt: TGTGCCAGCAGCTTAGCTCCACTAGCGGGAGATACGCAGTATTTT

clone_size: -
j_call: TRBJ2-5
d_call: TRBD1
cdr3_length: 14
v_call: TRBV18
cdr3_aa: CASSPSTGGETQYF
cdr3_nt: TGTGCCAGCTCACCATCGACAGGGGGAGAGACCCAGTACTTC

clone_size: -
j_call: TRBJ2-1
d_call: TRBD1
cdr3_length: 15
v_call: TRBV7-9
cdr3_aa: CASSFDRGLYNEQFF
cdr3_nt: TGTGCCAGCAGCTTTGACAGGGGTCTTTACAATGAGCAGTTCTTC

clone_size: -
j_call: TRBJ2-7
d_call: TRBD2
cdr3_length: 17
v_call: TRBV9
cdr3_aa: CASSVGLLAGPSYEQYF
cdr3_nt: TGTGCCAGCAGCGTAGGCCTCTTAGCGGGACCCTCCTACGAGCAGTACTTC

clone_size: once
j_call: TRBJ1-6
d_call: -
cdr3_length: 14
v_call: TRBV6-5
cdr3_aa: CATTQGDYNSPLHF
cdr3_nt: TGTGCCACAACCCAAGGAGATTATAATTCACCCCTCCACTTT

clone_size: -
j_call: TRBJ2-1
d_call: -
cdr3_length: 13
v_call: TRBV5-1
cdr3_aa: CASSSSGYNEQFF
cdr3_nt: TGCGCCAGCAGCTCCTCGGGTTACAATGAGCAGTTCTTC

clone_size: -
j_call: TRBJ2-1
d_call: TRBD1
cdr3_length: 14
v_call: TRBV5-1
cdr3_aa: CASSGDREGNEQFF
cdr3_nt: TGCGCCAGCAGCGGGGACAGGGAGGGGAATGAGCAGTTCTTC

clone_size: once
j_call: TRBJ2-1
d_call: TRBD2
cdr3_length: 15
v_call: TRBV5-1
cdr3_aa: CASSFTSGSHNEQFF
cdr3_nt: TGCGCCAGCAGCTTTACTAGCGGGAGCCACAATGAGCAGTTCTTC

clone_size: large
j_call: TRBJ2-7
d_call: TRBD2
cdr3_length: 16
v_call: TRBV23-1
cdr3_aa: CACLDRGLALPYEQYF
cdr3_nt: TGCGCCTGCCTCGACCGAGGACTAGCGTTACCCTACGAGCAGTACTTC

clone_size: -
j_call: TRBJ2-7
d_call: TRBD1
cdr3_length: 14
v_call: TRBV27
cdr3_aa: CASSSWTGSEEQYF
cdr3_nt: TGTGCCAGCAGTTCATGGACAGGATCGGAAGAGCAGTACTTC

clone_size: -
j_call: TRBJ2-2
d_call: TRBD2
cdr3_length: 14
v_call: TRBV10-1
cdr3_aa: CASSGLAGTGELFF
cdr3_nt: TGCGCCAGCAGCGGACTAGCGGGGACCGGGGAGCTGTTTTTT

clone_size: -
j_call: TRBJ1-6
d_call: -
cdr3_length: 17
v_call: TRBV5-6
cdr3_aa: CASSLRQASSYNSPLHF
cdr3_nt: TGTGCCAGCAGCTTGCGACAGGCAAGCTCCTATAATTCACCCCTCCACTTT

clone_size: -
j_call: TRBJ2-1
d_call: -
cdr3_length: 16
v_call: TRBV2
cdr3_aa: CASSEEGRGPYNEQFF
cdr3_nt: TGTGCCAGCAGTGAAGAGGGGCGGGGCCCATACAATGAGCAGTTCTTC

clone_size: -
j_call: TRBJ2-3
d_call: TRBD1
cdr3_length: 15
v_call: TRBV6-5
cdr3_aa: CASTSRQGRSDTQYF
cdr3_nt: TGTGCCAGCACCAGCAGACAGGGGAGGTCAGATACGCAGTATTTT

clone_size: -
j_call: TRBJ1-1
d_call: TRBD1
cdr3_length: 17
v_call: TRBV6-1
cdr3_aa: CASSGRTGVIMNTEAFF
cdr3_nt: TGTGCCAGCAGTGGGCGGACAGGGGTCATCATGAACACTGAAGCTTTCTTT

clone_size: -
j_call: TRBJ2-4
d_call: -
cdr3_length: 14
v_call: TRBV4-3
cdr3_aa: CASSQDLPGNIQYF
cdr3_nt: TGCGCCAGCAGCCAAGACCTCCCGGGAAACATTCAGTACTTC

clone_size: -
j_call: TRBJ1-2
d_call: TRBD1
cdr3_length: 14
v_call: TRBV7-9
cdr3_aa: CASSFGQERGGYTF
cdr3_nt: TGTGCCAGCAGCTTCGGACAGGAAAGAGGCGGCTACACCTTC

clone_size: -
j_call: TRBJ2-7
d_call: -
cdr3_length: 13
v_call: TRBV19
cdr3_aa: CASSTGNSYEQYF
cdr3_nt: TGTGCCAGTAGTACAGGTAACTCCTACGAGCAGTACTTC

clone_size: -
j_call: TRBJ1-4
d_call: TRBD1
cdr3_length: 14
v_call: TRBV2
cdr3_aa: CASRWGQDDEKLFF
cdr3_nt: TGTGCCAGCAGATGGGGACAGGATGATGAAAAACTGTTTTTT

clone_size: -
j_call: TRBJ2-7
d_call: TRBD1
cdr3_length: 14
v_call: TRBV2
cdr3_aa: CASSPGQGAYEQYF
cdr3_nt: TGTGCCAGCAGTCCGGGACAGGGTGCCTACGAGCAGTACTTC

clone_size: -
j_call: TRBJ2-2
d_call: -
cdr3_length: 16
v_call: TRBV27
cdr3_aa: CASSLNGRLNTGELFF
cdr3_nt: TGTGCCAGCAGTTTAAACGGCAGGCTGAACACCGGGGAGCTGTTTTTT

clone_size: -
j_call: TRBJ1-1
d_call: -
cdr3_length: 14
v_call: TRBV7-9
cdr3_aa: CASSLGAGNTEAFF
cdr3_nt: TGTGCCAGCAGCTTAGGCGCAGGGAACACTGAAGCTTTCTTT

clone_size: -
j_call: TRBJ2-3
d_call: -
cdr3_length: 14
v_call: TRBV6-4
cdr3_aa: CASSEKTSTDTQYF
cdr3_nt: TGTGCCAGCAGTGAGAAGACTAGCACAGATACGCAGTATTTT

clone_size: few
j_call: TRBJ2-3
d_call: -
cdr3_length: 14
v_call: TRBV4-2
cdr3_aa: CASSQLGGADTQYF
cdr3_nt: TGTGCCAGCAGCCAGCTAGGGGGGGCAGATACGCAGTATTTT

clone_size: -
j_call: TRBJ2-4
d_call: -
cdr3_length: 14
v_call: TRBV20-1
cdr3_aa: CSASRGAPKNIQYF
cdr3_nt: TGCAGTGCTAGTCGGGGGGCCCCCAAAAACATTCAGTACTTC

clone_size: -
j_call: TRBJ2-1
d_call: -
cdr3_length: 16
v_call: TRBV4-3
cdr3_aa: CASSQDRRGPYNEQFF
cdr3_nt: TGCGCCAGCAGCCAAGATAGGAGGGGGCCCTACAATGAGCAGTTCTTC

clone_size: -
j_call: TRBJ2-7
d_call: -
cdr3_length: 15
v_call: TRBV24-1
cdr3_aa: CATSDPRGRRGEQYF
cdr3_nt: TGTGCCACCAGTGACCCCCGAGGGCGGCGAGGCGAGCAGTACTTC

clone_size: -
j_call: TRBJ2-7
d_call: TRBD2
cdr3_length: 14
v_call: TRBV10-2
cdr3_aa: CASSGQRGNYEQYF
cdr3_nt: TGCGCCAGCAGTGGGCAGCGGGGGAACTACGAGCAGTACTTC

clone_size: -
j_call: TRBJ1-1
d_call: -
cdr3_length: 13
v_call: TRBV19
cdr3_aa: CASTLGGRSEAFF
cdr3_nt: TGTGCCAGTACCCTGGGAGGACGAAGTGAAGCTTTCTTT

clone_size: -
j_call: TRBJ2-7
d_call: TRBD1
cdr3_length: 18
v_call: TRBV15
cdr3_aa: CATSRDLPPRTGGYEQYF
cdr3_nt: TGTGCCACCAGCAGAGATTTACCCCCTCGGACAGGGGGGTACGAGCAGTACTTC

clone_size: once
j_call: TRBJ2-3
d_call: TRBD2
cdr3_length: 15
v_call: TRBV27
cdr3_aa: CASSLRGRSTDTQYF
cdr3_nt: TGTGCCAGCAGTTTGCGGGGGAGAAGCACAGATACGCAGTATTTT

clone_size: -
j_call: TRBJ2-7
d_call: TRBD2
cdr3_length: 15
v_call: TRBV2
cdr3_aa: CASSDSGGNSYEQYF
cdr3_nt: TGTGCCAGCAGTGATAGCGGGGGCAACTCCTACGAGCAGTACTTC

clone_size: -
j_call: TRBJ2-1
d_call: TRBD1
cdr3_length: 15
v_call: TRBV7-2
cdr3_aa: CASSTRTGRRDEQFF
cdr3_nt: TGTGCCAGCAGTACCCGGACAGGTAGGCGCGATGAGCAGTTCTTC

clone_size: -
j_call: TRBJ2-1
d_call: -
cdr3_length: 12
v_call: TRBV4-1
cdr3_aa: CASSHPSDEQFF
cdr3_nt: TGCGCCAGCAGCCATCCCTCCGATGAGCAGTTCTTC

clone_size: once
j_call: TRBJ2-7
d_call: TRBD1
cdr3_length: 14
v_call: TRBV10-3
cdr3_aa: CAISETGGSYEQYF
cdr3_nt: TGTGCCATCAGTGAAACAGGGGGGTCCTACGAGCAGTACTTC

clone_size: few
j_call: TRBJ2-3
d_call: TRBD2
cdr3_length: 12
v_call: TRBV11-2
cdr3_aa: CASSHPSGGRYF
cdr3_nt: TGTGCCAGCAGCCATCCTAGCGGAGGGCGGTATTTT

clone_size: -
j_call: TRBJ2-2
d_call: -
cdr3_length: 15
v_call: TRBV30
cdr3_aa: CAWSLSGKNTGELFF
cdr3_nt: TGTGCCTGGAGTCTAAGCGGAAAAAACACCGGGGAGCTGTTTTTT

clone_size: -
j_call: TRBJ2-5
d_call: -
cdr3_length: 16
v_call: TRBV15
cdr3_aa: CATSREGSGAQETQYF
cdr3_nt: TGTGCCACCAGCAGGGAGGGGTCGGGAGCCCAAGAGACCCAGTACTTC